A selection of T cell receptor beta chains follows, all from one sample in a study of CXCR3-negative and CXCR3-positive naive CD8 T cells. One entry per CDR3 protein, without DNA, is what TCRdb gives after re-calling the 5' RACE reads. The table lists about 60,000 distinct CDR3 sequences, with less than 0.85% in the top ten. Sequencing input: naive CXCR3+ CD8+ T cells from blood. Every receptor here comes from a human donor in good health. Some clones in this sample may be carry-over from other donors' samples. CDR3s include the opening cysteine and the closing phenylalanine or tryptophan. The order of the fields is V gene, J gene, CDR3 length, CDR3 protein.

V: TRBV7-9
J: TRBJ2-3
length: 14
CDR3: CASSKGRRTDTQYF

V: TRBV27
J: TRBJ1-1
length: 13
CDR3: CASSFGPFTEAFF

V: TRBV3-1
J: TRBJ1-3
length: 21
CDR3: CASSQVRIISVGTLSGNTIYF

V: TRBV7-2
J: TRBJ2-7
length: 13
CDR3: CATRDESSYEQYF

V: TRBV4-3
J: TRBJ2-3
length: 14
CDR3: CASSQDGLSDTQYF

V: TRBV6-6
J: TRBJ2-5
length: 14
CDR3: CASSLAGGWETQYF

V: TRBV7-8
J: TRBJ1-5
length: 14
CDR3: CASSSGISNQPQHF

V: TRBV4-3
J: TRBJ2-7
length: 14
CDR3: CASSQFTGNYEQYF

V: TRBV28
J: TRBJ2-3
length: 18
CDR3: CASSLNGLAGGRPDTQYF

V: TRBV7-9
J: TRBJ2-7
length: 12
CDR3: CASSRGAYEQYF

V: TRBV20-1
J: TRBJ1-1
length: 16
CDR3: CSARDRDRVLYTEAFF

V: TRBV7-9
J: TRBJ1-1
length: 15
CDR3: CASSLKVGLNTEAFF